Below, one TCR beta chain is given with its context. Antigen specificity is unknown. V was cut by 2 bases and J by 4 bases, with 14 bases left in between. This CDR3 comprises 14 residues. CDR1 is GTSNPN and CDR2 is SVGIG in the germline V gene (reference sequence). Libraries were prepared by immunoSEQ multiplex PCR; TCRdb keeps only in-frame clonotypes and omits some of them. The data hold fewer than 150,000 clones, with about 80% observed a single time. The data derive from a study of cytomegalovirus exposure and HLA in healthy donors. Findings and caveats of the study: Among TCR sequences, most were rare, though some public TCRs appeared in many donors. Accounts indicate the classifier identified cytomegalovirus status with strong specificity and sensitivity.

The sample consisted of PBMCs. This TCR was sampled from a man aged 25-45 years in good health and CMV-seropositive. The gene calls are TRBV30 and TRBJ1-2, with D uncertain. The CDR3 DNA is TGTGCCTGGAGTCCAGAGGGCTCCCCCTATGGCTACACCTTC. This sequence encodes CAWSPEGSPYGYTF.